Sequencing of this T cell receptor (beta chain) was carried out in a study of shared clonotypes between healthy human individuals. Across the whole study: Per donor, CD8 memory used one plate, CD8 naive used two, CD4 memory used three and CD4 naive used three.

This clone occurred many times. The target antigen is unknown. The same CDR3 can be traced to other DNA sequences in this sample. The study separated CD4+ cells into CD45RA+ naive and CD45RA-negative memory subsets. This CDR3 has 15 residues. In germline, CDR1 is SGHRS, CDR2 YFSETQ. The ends were cut back, 0 bases at V and 9 bases at J, with 13 bases in the middle. Here immunoSEQ multiplex PCR was the method, and the copy in TCRdb shows in-frame clones only, minus some. In the table there are 850,000 to 1,200,000 clones, roughly 80% of which are singletons. Overall study results and limits: Even with large depth, rarefaction showed that sorted-subset sequencing was incomplete. Deeper or shallower sequencing was expected to change how clonotypes are shared among donors.

The sequencing sample was made of memory CD4+ T cells sorted from blood. The subset was: CD45RA-negative fraction. The receptor comes from a man between 18 and 29 years old in good health. V is TRBV5-1 and J is TRBJ1-6; D uncertain. For the CDR3, the DNA is TGCGCCAGCAGCTTGGAGGGCGCGGATAGTTCACCCCTCCACTTT. Its protein product is CASSLEGADSSPLHF.